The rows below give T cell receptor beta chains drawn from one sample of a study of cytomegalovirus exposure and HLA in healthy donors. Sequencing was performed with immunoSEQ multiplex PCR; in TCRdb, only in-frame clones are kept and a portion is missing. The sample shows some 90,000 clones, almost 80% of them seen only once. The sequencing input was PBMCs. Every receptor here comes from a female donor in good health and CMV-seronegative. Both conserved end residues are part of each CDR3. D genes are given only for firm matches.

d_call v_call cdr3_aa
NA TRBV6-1 CASTRIDGNTEAFF
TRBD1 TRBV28 CASSPVPPDRGRGYTF
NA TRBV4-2 CASSQDGSSRTYEQYF
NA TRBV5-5 CASSSQGGNVQPQHF
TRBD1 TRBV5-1 CASSLGGQGHNEQFF
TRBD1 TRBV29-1 CSVEQGPDTQYF
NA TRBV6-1 CASSSDSSYEQYF
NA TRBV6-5 CASSYSKLGDHNEQFF
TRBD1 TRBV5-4 CASSGTGANEKLFF
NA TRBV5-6 CASSLYSGNTIYF
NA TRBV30 CAWSVRLASSAKNIQYF
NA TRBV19 CASSPPGRDQPQHF
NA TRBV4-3 CASSRGTGTGSGNTIYF
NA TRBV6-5 CASSSQYEQYF
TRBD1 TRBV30 CAWSRQGGQPQHF
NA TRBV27 CASSRAGDSYEQYF
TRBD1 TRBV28 CASSLTGTAYEQYF
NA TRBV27 CASSFSPRGNSPLHF
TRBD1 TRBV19 CASSLQGGDTQYF
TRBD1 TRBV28 CASSFLMGQGSYEQYF
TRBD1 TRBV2 CASSRDRGNYGYTF
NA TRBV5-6 CASSLAVTTNEKLFF
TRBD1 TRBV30 CAVQGYGYTF
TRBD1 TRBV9 CASSEDGTEETQYF
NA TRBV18 CASSPSRINEKLFF
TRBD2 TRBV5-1 CASREGSSGDTQYF
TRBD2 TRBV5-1 CASSSLAGIDNEQFF
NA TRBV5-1 CASSLSSGGGGYEQYF
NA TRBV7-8 CASSFRDLGGSSYNSPLHF
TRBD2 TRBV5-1 CASSSGTSGEPSTDTQYF
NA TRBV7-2 CASSLVGGNTEAFF
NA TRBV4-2 CASSPGPGGSDYYHGYTF
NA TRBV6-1 CASSATANQPQHF
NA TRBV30 CGGRSIYGYTF
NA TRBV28 CASSFPRGGQPQHF
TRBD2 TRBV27 CASSSLGGGTSYEQYF
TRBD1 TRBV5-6 CASSFRDRDNSPLHF
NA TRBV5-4 CASTQEFTYEQYF
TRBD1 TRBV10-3 CAISEEQGPNTEAFF
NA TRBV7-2 CASSLAELNYGYTF
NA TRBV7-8 CASTPGKSYNEQFF
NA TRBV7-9 CASSPRSADTQYF
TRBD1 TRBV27 CASSLRDSQETQYF
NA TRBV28 CASIQNLNEKLFF
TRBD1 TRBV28 CASSSPAGGNEKLFF
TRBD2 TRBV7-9 CASSTGLAGGETQYF